These 9 T cell receptor beta chains came from one sample sequenced in a study of CD8 T cells in ankylosing spondylitis. TCRdb recomputed calls from the 5' RACE reads with MiXCR, one row per CDR3 protein. The data hold roughly 250,000 distinct CDR3 sequences, with over 9.5% observed a single time. Sequenced sample: blood, either unsorted or a sorted T cell fraction (not recorded which). These receptors originate from a male donor with ankylosing spondylitis or in good health (not recorded which).

In its sample, this clonotype was seen many times. The rearrangement links TRBV7-2 to TRBJ2-2; 10 nucleotides align to TRBD1. The CDR3 covers 12 residues. After removal of 11 bases from V and 3 bases from J, the junction contained 0 bases not matched to a gene. CDR1 and CDR2 (germline): SGHTA, FQGNSA. The CDR3 protein is CAGTGDTGELFF. CDR3 in DNA: TGTGCCGGGACAGGGGACACCGGGGAGCTGTTTTTT.

This clonotype has a count of ten or more. The V gene is TRBV20-1, the J gene TRBJ1-5, with D perhaps matching TRBD1 (5 bases). V lost 6 bases, J lost 0 bases, and 12 bases lay in between. The germline CDR1 and CDR2 sequences are DFQATT and SNEGSKA (reference sequence). CDR3 length equals 14 residues. CDR3 in amino acids: CSAQRGNSNQPQHF. The CDR3 region has the DNA TGCAGTGCCCAGAGGGGAAATAGCAATCAGCCCCAGCATTTT.

The chain joins TRBV7-6 to TRBJ2-2, with D unresolved. The CDR3 spans 15 residues. V shed 3 bases and J shed 0 bases, with 8 bases lying between them. Germline CDR1 and CDR2: SGHVS and FNYEAQ. The DNA for the CDR3 is TGTGCCAGCAGCTTTTGGCGGACGAACACCGGGGAGCTGTTTTTT. This codes for CASSFWRTNTGELFF.

This clonotype was counted at least ten times. CDR3 DNA sequence: TGTGCCAGCAGCTTAGCCTCTCCGGGACAGGGGGTAAACGAGCAGTACTTC. Encoded protein: CASSLASPGQGVNEQYF. The chain recombines TRBV7-8 with TRBJ2-7, with 11 bases identical to TRBD1. Germline V gene sequence: CDR1 SGHVS, CDR2 FQNEAQ. The V segment lost 0 bases and the J segment 5 bases; nucleotides outside the gene matches: 9. The CDR3 loop spans 17 amino acids.

This clonotype occurred many times. V and J are TRBV14 and TRBJ2-3; TRBD1 is a possible D gene (6 bases). Trimming stripped 0 bases from V and 6 bases from J, with 16 bases between. Looked up from germline, CDR1 is SGHDN and CDR2 is FVKESK. This CDR3 is built from 16 residues. The CDR3 here is CASSQEGALFRDTQYF. The CDR3 coding sequence is TGTGCCAGCAGCCAAGAGGGGGCCCTTTTCAGGGATACGCAGTATTTT.

The gene calls are TRBV30 and TRBJ2-1; 7 bases are a match to TRBD2. The CDR3 loop spans 13 amino acids. J was trimmed by 4 bases and V by 6 bases; bases with no gene match: 6. Per germline, CDR1 GTSNPN and CDR2 SVGIG (reference sequence). Written as DNA, the CDR3 is TGTGCCTGCTCGGGACTAATTTACAATGAGCAGTTCTTC. This translates into CACSGLIYNEQFF.

This clonotype was recorded many times. The rearrangement joins TRBV4-1 to TRBJ1-3; unclear D gene. CDR1 and CDR2 (germline): MGHRA, YSYEKL. The CDR3 sequence is 18 residues long. Trimming stripped 1 base from V and 0 bases from J, with 16 bases between. The CDR3 coding sequence is TGCGCCAGCAGCCAAGCGTATATGGGGAGAGCCTCTGGAAACACCATATATTTT. Its protein is CASSQAYMGRASGNTIYF.

This clonotype was picked up many times. The genes are TRBV12-3 or TRBV12-4 and TRBJ1-6, with 7 bases lining up with TRBD1. CDR3 length: 14 amino acids. V shed 6 bases and J 9 bases; nucleotides not matched to a gene: 8. CDR3 residues: CASSLGTEASPLHF. In DNA, the CDR3 is TGTGCCAGCAGCCTCGGGACAGAGGCTTCACCCCTCCACTTT.

This clonotype was recorded at least ten times. The chain uses TRBV20-1 and TRBJ1-5, with D possibly matching TRBD1 (6 bases). CDR1 and CDR2 (germline): DFQATT, SNEGSKA (reference sequence). The V end lost 5 bases, the J end lost 6 bases, and 20 bases lay between the germline ends. This CDR3 spans 15 amino acids. In nucleotides, the CDR3 is TGCAGTGCTCCCCAGGGGAATGGCTACGGTCAGCCCCAGCATTTT. Translating gives CSAPQGNGYGQPQHF.